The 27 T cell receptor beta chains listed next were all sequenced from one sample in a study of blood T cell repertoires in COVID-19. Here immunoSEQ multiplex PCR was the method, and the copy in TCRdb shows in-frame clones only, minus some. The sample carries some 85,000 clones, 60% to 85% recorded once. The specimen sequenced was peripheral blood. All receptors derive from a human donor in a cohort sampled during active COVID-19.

CDR3 nucleotide sequence: TGTGCCAGCAGCTTGGACAGCGGGAGGGCCGGGACCCAGTACTTC. Translation gives CASSLDSGRAGTQYF. The rearrangement joins TRBV7-8 to TRBJ2-5; 10 positions agree with TRBD2. The length of the CDR3 is 15 residues. Unmatched junction bases numbered 8, after V lost 3 bases and J lost 7 bases. Germline V gene data show CDR1 as SGHVS and CDR2 as FQNEAQ.

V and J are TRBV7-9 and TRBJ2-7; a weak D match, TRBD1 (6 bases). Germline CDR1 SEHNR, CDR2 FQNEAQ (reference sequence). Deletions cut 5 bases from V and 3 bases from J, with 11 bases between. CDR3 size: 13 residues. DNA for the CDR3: TGTGCCAGCAGCCTAAGCAGGGGCTACGAGCAGTACTTC. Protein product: CASSLSRGYEQYF.

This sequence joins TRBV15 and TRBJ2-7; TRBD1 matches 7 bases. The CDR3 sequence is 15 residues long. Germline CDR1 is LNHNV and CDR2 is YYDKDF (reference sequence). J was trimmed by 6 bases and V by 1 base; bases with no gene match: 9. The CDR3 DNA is TGTGCCACCAGCAGAGCTTACCAGGGGGAAGGCGAGCAGTACTTC. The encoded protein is CATSRAYQGEGEQYF.

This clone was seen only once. The CDR3 protein is CASSRLQRDPADTQYF. CDR3 coding DNA: TGTGCCAGCAGCCGCCTACAGCGGGACCCTGCAGATACGCAGTATTTT. The J gene is TRBJ2-3, the V gene TRBV7-9, with 7 bases aligning to TRBD2. Looked up from germline, CDR1 is SEHNR and CDR2 is FQNEAQ (reference sequence). The CDR3 length is 16 residues. V was pared by 5 bases and J by 4 bases, with 12 bases of the junction left unmatched.

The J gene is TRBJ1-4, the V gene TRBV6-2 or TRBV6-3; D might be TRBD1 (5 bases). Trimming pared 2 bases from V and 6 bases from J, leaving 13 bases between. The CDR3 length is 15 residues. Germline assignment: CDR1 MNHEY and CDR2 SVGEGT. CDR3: CASSYPGAAYEKLFF. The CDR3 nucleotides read TGTGCCAGCAGTTACCCTGGGGCCGCTTATGAAAAACTGTTTTTT.

The CDR3 nucleotides read TGTGCCAGCAGCGTAGCTCTGGACAGGGGTTGTTACGAGCAGTACTTC. It yields the protein CASSVALDRGCYEQYF. The J gene is TRBJ2-7, the V gene TRBV9; 9 bases agree with TRBD1. Germline V gene sequence: CDR1 SGDLS, CDR2 YYNGEE. V was clipped by 0 bases and J by 4 bases; unmatched bases: 8. This CDR3 region has 16 residues. The full variable domain, in which reference TRBV9 and TRBJ2-7 provide the parts outside the CDR3, is DSGVTQTPKHLITATGQRVTLRCSPRSGDLSVYWYQQSLDQGLQFLIQYYNGEERAKGNILERFSAQQFPDLHSELNLSSLELGDSALYFCASSVALDRGCYEQYFGPGTRLTVT.

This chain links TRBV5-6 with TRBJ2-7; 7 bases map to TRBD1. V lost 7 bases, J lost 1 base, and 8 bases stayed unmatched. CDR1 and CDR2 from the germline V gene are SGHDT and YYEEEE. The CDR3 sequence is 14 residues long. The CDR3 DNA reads TGTGCCAGCTACCGACAGGGAAGATCCTACGAGCAGTACTTC. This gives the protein CASYRQGRSYEQYF.

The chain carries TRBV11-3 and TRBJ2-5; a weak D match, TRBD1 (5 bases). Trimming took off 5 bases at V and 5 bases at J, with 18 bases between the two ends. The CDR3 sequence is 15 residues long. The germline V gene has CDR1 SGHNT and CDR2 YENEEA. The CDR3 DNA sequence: TGTGCCAGCAGCAGTCGAGACAGCCCGCGGGAGACCCAGTACTTC. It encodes CASSSRDSPRETQYF.

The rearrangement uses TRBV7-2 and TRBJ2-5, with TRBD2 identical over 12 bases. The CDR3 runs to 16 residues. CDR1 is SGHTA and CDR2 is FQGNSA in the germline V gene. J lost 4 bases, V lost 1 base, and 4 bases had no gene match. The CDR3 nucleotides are TGTGCCAGCAGCTTAGGTCTAGCGGGAGGGGCAGAGACCCAGTACTTC. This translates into CASSLGLAGGAETQYF.

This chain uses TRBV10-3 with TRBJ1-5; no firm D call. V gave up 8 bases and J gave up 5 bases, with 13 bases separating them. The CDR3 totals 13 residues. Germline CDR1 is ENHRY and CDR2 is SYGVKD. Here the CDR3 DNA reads TGTGCCATCTCCCACGGTGTGGATCAGCCCCAGCATTTT. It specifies CAISHGVDQPQHF.

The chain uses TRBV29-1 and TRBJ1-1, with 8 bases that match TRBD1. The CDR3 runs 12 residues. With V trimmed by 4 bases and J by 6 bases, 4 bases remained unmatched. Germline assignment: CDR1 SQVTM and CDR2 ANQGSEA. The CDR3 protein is CSVGTGIPEAFF. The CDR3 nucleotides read TGCAGCGTTGGGACAGGGATCCCTGAAGCTTTCTTT.

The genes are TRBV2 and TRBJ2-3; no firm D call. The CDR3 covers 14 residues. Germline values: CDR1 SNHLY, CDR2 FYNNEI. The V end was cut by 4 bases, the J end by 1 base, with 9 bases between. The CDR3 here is CASSALGGTDTQYF. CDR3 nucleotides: TGTGCCAGCAGTGCTCTGGGCGGCACAGATACGCAGTATTTT. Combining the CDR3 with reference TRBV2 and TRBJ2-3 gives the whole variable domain EPEVTQTPSHQVTQMGQEVILRCVPISNHLYFYWYRQILGQKVEFLVSFYNNEISEKSEIFDDQFSVERPDGSNFTLKIRSTKLEDSAMYFCASSALGGTDTQYFGPGTRLTVL.

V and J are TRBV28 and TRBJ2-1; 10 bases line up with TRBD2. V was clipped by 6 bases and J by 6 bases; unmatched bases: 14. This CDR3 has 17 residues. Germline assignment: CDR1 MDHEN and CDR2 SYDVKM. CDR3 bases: TGTGCCAGCAGCCAACCAGGTAGTAGCGGGAGGATCAATGAGCAGTTCTTC. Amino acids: CASSQPGSSGRINEQFF.

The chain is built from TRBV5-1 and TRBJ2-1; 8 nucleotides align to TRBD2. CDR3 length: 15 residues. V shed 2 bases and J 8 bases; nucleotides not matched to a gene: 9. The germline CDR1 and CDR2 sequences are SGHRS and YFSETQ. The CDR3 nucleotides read TGCGCCAGCAGCTTAACTAGCGGCCGTTTTGATGAGCAGTTCTTC. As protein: CASSLTSGRFDEQFF.

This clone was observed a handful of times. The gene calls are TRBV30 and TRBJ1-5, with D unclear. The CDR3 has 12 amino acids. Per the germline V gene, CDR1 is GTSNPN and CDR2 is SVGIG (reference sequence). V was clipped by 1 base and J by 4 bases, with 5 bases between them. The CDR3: CAWSATNQPQHF. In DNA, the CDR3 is TGTGCCTGGAGTGCCACTAATCAGCCCCAGCATTTT.

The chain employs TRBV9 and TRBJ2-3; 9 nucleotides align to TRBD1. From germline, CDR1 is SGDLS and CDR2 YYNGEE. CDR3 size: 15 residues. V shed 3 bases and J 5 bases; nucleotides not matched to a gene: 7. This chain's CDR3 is CASSARDRVGDTQYF. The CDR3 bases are TGTGCCAGCAGCGCCCGGGACAGGGTGGGAGATACGCAGTATTTT.

The CDR3 region has the DNA TGTGCCAGCAGCGATAAAGTAGCGGGAGGGGGAAACACCGGGGAGCTGTTTTTT. Translated, it gives CASSDKVAGGGNTGELFF. This chain links TRBV9 with TRBJ2-2, with 11 bases lining up with TRBD2. Germline CDR1 and CDR2: SGDLS and YYNGEE. CDR3 length equals 18 residues. The V segment lost 3 bases and the J segment 2 bases; nucleotides outside the gene matches: 9.

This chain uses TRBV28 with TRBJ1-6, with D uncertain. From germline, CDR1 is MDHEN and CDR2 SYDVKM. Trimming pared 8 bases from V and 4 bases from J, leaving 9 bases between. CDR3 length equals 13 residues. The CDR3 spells CASHTEYNSPLHF. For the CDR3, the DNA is TGTGCCAGCCATACTGAGTATAATTCACCCCTCCACTTT.

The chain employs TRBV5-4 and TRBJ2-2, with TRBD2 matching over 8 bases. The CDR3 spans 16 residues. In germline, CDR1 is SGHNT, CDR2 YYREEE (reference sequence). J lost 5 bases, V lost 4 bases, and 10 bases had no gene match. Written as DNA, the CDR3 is TGTGCCAGCAGCCCCCCGGGGACTAGGAGGACCGGGGAGCTGTTTTTT. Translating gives CASSPPGTRRTGELFF. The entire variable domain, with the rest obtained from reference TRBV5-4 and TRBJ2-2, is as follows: ETGVTQSPTHLIKTRGQQVTLRCSSQSGHNTVSWYQQALGQGPQFIFQYYREEENGRGNFPPRFSGLQFPNYSSELNVNALELDDSALYLCASSPPGTRRTGELFFGEGSRLTVL.

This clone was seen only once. This CDR3 reads CASSQDWRRSYNEQFF. The CDR3 DNA reads TGCGCCAGCAGCCAAGATTGGCGCAGGTCCTACAATGAGCAGTTCTTC. The rearrangement links TRBV4-3 to TRBJ2-1, with no clear D. V lost 0 bases, J lost 1 base, and 10 bases lay in between. CDR1 is LGHNA, CDR2 YSLEER, per germline. The CDR3 is 16 residues long.

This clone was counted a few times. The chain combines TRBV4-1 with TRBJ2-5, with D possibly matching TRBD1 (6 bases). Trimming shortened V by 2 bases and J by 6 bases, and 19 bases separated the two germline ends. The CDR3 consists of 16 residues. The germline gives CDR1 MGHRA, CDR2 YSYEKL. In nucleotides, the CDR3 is TGCGCCAGCAGCCAATTAGGGGTACAGGGTCGAAAGACCCAGTACTTC. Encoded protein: CASSQLGVQGRKTQYF.

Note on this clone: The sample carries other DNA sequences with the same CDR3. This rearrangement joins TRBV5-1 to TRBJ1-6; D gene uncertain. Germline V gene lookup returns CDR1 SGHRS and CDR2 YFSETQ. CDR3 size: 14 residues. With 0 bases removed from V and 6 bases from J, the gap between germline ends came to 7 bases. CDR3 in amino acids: CASSLDPGNSPLHF. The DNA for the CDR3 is TGCGCCAGCAGCTTGGACCCGGGTAATTCACCCCTCCACTTT.

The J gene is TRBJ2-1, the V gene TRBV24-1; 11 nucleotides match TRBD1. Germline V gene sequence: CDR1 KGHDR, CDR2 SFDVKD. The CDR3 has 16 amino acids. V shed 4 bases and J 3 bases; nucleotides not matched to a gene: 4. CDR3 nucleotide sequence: TGTGCCACCAGTGAGGGAGGGACAGGGGGCTACAATGAGCAGTTCTTC. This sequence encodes CATSEGGTGGYNEQFF.

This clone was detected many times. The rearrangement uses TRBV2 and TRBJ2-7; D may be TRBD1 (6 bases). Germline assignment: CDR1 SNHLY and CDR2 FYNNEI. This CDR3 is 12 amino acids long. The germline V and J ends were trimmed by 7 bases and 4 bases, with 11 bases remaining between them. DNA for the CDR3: TGTGCCAGCATGGGGGCTAGATACGAGCAGTACTTC. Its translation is CASMGARYEQYF.

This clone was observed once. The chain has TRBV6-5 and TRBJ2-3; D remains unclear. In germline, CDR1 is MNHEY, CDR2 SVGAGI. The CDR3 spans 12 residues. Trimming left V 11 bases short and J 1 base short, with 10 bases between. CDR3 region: CASLTGTDTQYF. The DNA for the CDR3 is TGTGCCTCTTTAACGGGCACAGATACGCAGTATTTT.

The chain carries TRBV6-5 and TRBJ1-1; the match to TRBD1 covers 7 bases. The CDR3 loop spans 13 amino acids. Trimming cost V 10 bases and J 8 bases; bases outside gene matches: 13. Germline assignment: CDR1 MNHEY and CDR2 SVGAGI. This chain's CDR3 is CAIRRDSASEAFF. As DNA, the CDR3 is TGTGCCATTAGAAGGGACAGCGCTTCCGAAGCTTTCTTT.

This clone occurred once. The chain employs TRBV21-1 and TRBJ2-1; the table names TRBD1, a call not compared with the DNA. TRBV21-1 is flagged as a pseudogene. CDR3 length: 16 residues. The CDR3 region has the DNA TGTGCCAGCAGGACCGCTAGGGGGCTGGGGGGTAATGAGCAGTTCTTC. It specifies CASRTARGLGGNEQFF.